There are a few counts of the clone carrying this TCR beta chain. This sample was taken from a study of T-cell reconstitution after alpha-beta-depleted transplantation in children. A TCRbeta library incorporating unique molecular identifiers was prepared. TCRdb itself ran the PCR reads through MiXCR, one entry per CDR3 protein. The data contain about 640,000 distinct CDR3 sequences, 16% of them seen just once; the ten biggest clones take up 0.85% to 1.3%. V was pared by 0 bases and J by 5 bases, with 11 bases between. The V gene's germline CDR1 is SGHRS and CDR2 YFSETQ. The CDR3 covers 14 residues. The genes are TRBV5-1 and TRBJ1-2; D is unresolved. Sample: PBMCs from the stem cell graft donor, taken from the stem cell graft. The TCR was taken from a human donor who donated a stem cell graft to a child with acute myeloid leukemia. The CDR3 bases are TGCGCCAGCAGCTTGGCCGAACGGGGATATGGCTACACCTTC. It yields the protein CASSLAERGYGYTF.